This TCR beta chain was found in a study of T cell repertoires in cytomegalovirus infection (dated by TCRdb to between 2018 and 2021). For the wider study: Peptide stimulations targeted recently identified HLA-C-restricted CMV epitopes, whose presentation resists viral immunomodulation, together with well-studied HLA-B-restricted epitopes. Donor HLA type was relevant to the analysis, because carriage of CMV infection together with the matching HLA type was indicated by public TCR beta signatures. The paper as a whole reports these results and caveats: The ex vivo response was dominated by HLA-C-restricted CMV-specific TCR beta clonotypes, and the single most frequent clonotype in two of eight donors was supplied by these HLA-C-restricted clonotypes. In both this cohort and an independent cohort of 300 to 450 donors, the cumulative frequency of public TCR beta family members distinguished carriers of CMV infection plus the relevant HLA type.

The instrument was an Illumina HiSeq 1500. The public sequencing data were trimmed at Q25 with fastp and processed into clonotypes with MiXCR by TCRdb, which kept only in-frame beta chains. Every CDR3 protein is listed once, alongside the most common genes and DNA of its rows. The sample profile shows about 110,000 distinct CDR3 sequences; roughly 41% of them were found once. About 76% of the sample lies in the top ten. The CDR3 spans 15 residues, from the cysteine through the phenylalanine. Here the CDR3 DNA is all that survives: 45 bases in frame from base 1. CDR1 and CDR2 are read off the germline V gene as MDHEN and SYDVKM. At the junction V is shortened by 3 bases and J by 4 bases, with 15 bases in between. What this sample's treatment or condition label stands for: in vitro stimulation with specific CMV peptide epitopes to enrich CMV-specific T cells. This clonotype was seen only a few times. Its antigen is currently not known. Qualities for individual bases were not recorded, and no much larger clone is one base off.

The TCR originated in a human donor in good health (CMV status not recorded). Some clones in this sample may be carry-over from other donors' samples. The input for sequencing was CD8+ T cells from cultured PBMCs, taken from culture after CMV antigen stimulation. Rearrangement joined TRBV28 to TRBJ2-5, with TRBD2 tentatively as D gene (5 bases match). The CDR3 loop reads CASSFYGSRAETQYF. Here is the DNA: TGTGCCAGCAGTTTTTACGGCTCGAGGGCAGAGACCCAGTACTTC.